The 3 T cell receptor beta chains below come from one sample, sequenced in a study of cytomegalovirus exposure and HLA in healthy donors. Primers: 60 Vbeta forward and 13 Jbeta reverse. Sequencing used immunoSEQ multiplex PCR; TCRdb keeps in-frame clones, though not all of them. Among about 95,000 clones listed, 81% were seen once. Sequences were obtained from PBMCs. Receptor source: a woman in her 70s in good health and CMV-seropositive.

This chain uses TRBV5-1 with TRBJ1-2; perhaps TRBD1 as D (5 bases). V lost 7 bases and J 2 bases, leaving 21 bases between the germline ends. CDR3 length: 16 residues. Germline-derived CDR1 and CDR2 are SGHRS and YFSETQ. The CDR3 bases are TGCGCCAGCTCTGGGGCGACAGCCAATACAAACTATGGCTACACCTTC. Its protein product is CASSGATANTNYGYTF.

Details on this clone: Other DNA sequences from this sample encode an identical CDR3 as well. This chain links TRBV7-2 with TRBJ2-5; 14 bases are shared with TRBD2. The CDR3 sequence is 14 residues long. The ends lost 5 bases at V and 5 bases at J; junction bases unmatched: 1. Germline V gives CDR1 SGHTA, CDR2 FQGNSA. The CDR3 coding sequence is TGTGCCAGCAGCAGGACTAGCGGGAGGGAGACCCAGTACTTC. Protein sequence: CASSRTSGRETQYF.

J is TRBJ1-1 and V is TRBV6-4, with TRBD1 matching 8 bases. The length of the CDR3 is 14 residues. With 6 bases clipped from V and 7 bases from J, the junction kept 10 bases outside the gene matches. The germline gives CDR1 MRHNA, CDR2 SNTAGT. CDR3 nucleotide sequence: TGTGCCAGCAGAACCGGACAGGGCGTCCGTGAAGCTTTCTTT. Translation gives CASRTGQGVREAFF.